This TCR beta chain was observed in a study of blood T cell repertoires in COVID-19. Across the study: T cells, B-cell-depleted T cells, or PBMCs provided the cDNA or gDNA that served as material.

Authors' processing steps: The authors estimated nucleated cell counts from reference gene primer amplification. Libraries were prepared by immunoSEQ multiplex PCR; TCRdb keeps only in-frame clonotypes and omits some of them. V and J calls and clone size are those listed in that table; D and trimming were worked out from the DNA. Of about 140,000 clones listed, roughly 80% are singletons. Germline V gene data show CDR1 as LNHDA and CDR2 as SQIVND (reference sequence). The CDR3 runs to 13 residues. The germline V and J ends were trimmed by 3 bases and 10 bases, with 12 bases remaining between them. The sample taken for sequencing was peripheral blood. J is TRBJ1-4 and V is TRBV19; tentatively, D is TRBD1 (5 bases). The source is a man between 65 and 85 years old who had recovered from COVID-19. The CDR3 is CASSMTRTTKLFF. The CDR3 DNA follows: TGTGCCAGTAGTATGACCAGGACAACAAAACTGTTTTTT.